This entry lists 29 T cell receptor beta chains sequenced from one sample in a study of blood T cell repertoires in COVID-19. The repertoire was sequenced with immunoSEQ multiplex PCR; TCRdb's copy has only in-frame clones and lacks some. The sample shows tens of thousands of clones, approximately 84% of them seen only once. Sequencing was carried out using peripheral blood. The receptors derive from a woman in her seventies in a cohort sampled during active COVID-19.

A remark on this clone: One end of the junction does not line up with germline, which may come from a read error. V usage is TRBV27 and J usage is TRBJ1-5; D is uncertain. The CDR3 length is 18 residues. CDR1 and CDR2 (germline): MNHEY, SMNVEV (reference sequence). CDR3 in DNA: TGTGCCAGCAGTTTATCGGGCCCAGCCCTACGTGGCAATCAACCCCAGCATTTT. It translates to CASSLSGPALRGNQPQHF.

The rearrangement links TRBV14 to TRBJ2-1, with 12 bases fitting TRBD2. Germline CDR1 is SGHDN and CDR2 is FVKESK. There are 18 residues in the CDR3. V was pared by 5 bases and J by 4 bases, with 12 bases of the junction left unmatched. The CDR3 DNA follows: TGTGCCAGCAGCTCTCCGACTAGCGGGAGCTTAGGGTACAATGAGCAGTTCTTC. Amino acid sequence: CASSSPTSGSLGYNEQFF.

The chain is built from TRBV6-1 and TRBJ2-3; D possibly corresponds to TRBD2 (5 bases). CDR1 and CDR2 (germline): MNHNS, SASEGT. This CDR3 spans 15 amino acids. Trimming removed 2 bases at V and 3 bases at J, with 12 bases between. The CDR3 sequence: CASSERSGITDTQYF. The CDR3 nucleotides read TGTGCCAGCAGTGAACGCAGCGGAATAACAGATACGCAGTATTTT.

This sequence joins TRBV10-3 and TRBJ2-5, with 7 bases aligning to TRBD2. The junction had 2 bases not matched to a gene; V was cut back by 4 bases and J by 3 bases. The germline gives CDR1 ENHRY, CDR2 SYGVKD. This CDR3 region has 13 residues. CDR3 bases: TGTGCCATCAGTGTTCGGGAGGAAGAGACCCAGTACTTC. It encodes CAISVREEETQYF.

V gene TRBV30 combines with J gene TRBJ1-2, with D possibly matching TRBD1 (5 bases). The ends were cut back, 1 base at V and 8 bases at J, with 26 bases in the middle. This CDR3 has 17 amino acids. Germline V gene data show CDR1 as GTSNPN and CDR2 as SVGIG (reference sequence). The CDR3 DNA follows: TGTGCCTGGAGTGCGTACGCCGGCTCCCTCTCAGGGTCCGGCTACACCTTC. This gives the protein CAWSAYAGSLSGSGYTF.

This clone has just a few counts. The gene calls are TRBV19 and TRBJ2-3, with 10 bases fitting TRBD2. The CDR3 is made up of 16 amino acids. The germline CDR1 and CDR2 sequences are LNHDA and SQIVND (reference sequence). Trimming took 7 bases from V and 4 from J; bases not matched to a gene: 11. This CDR3 is CASKAILAGVADTQYF. CDR3 bases: TGTGCCAGTAAAGCCATCCTAGCGGGAGTGGCAGATACGCAGTATTTT.

The chain couples TRBV18 to TRBJ2-1; the match to TRBD1 covers 10 bases. The V gene's germline CDR1 is KGHSH and CDR2 LQKENI. The CDR3 consists of 14 residues. V lost 6 bases to trimming and J lost 2 bases; unmatched junction nucleotides: 1. The CDR3 loop is CASSGTGAYNEQFF. As DNA, the CDR3 is TGTGCCAGCTCCGGGACAGGGGCCTACAATGAGCAGTTCTTC.

In this sample, this clone turned up many times. V is TRBV5-1 and J is TRBJ2-7; D might be TRBD1 (6 bases). CDR3 length: 14 amino acids. Trimming removed 5 bases from V and 4 bases from J, with 16 bases in between. Germline CDR1 reads SGHRS; CDR2 reads YFSETQ. This CDR3 is CASRDSAQLYEQYF. The CDR3 DNA reads as TGCGCCAGCAGGGACAGCGCACAGCTTTACGAGCAGTACTTC. Supplemented by reference TRBV5-1 and TRBJ2-7, the full variable domain reads KAGVTQTPRYLIKTRGQQVTLSCSPISGHRSVSWYQQTPGQGLQFLFEYFSETQRNKGNFPGRFSGRQFSNSRSEMNVSTLELGDSALYLCASRDSAQLYEQYFGPGTRLTVT.

The chain employs TRBV28 and TRBJ2-2; 7 positions match TRBD1. J gave up 1 base and V 6 bases, and 5 bases lay outside the gene matches. Germline V gene data show CDR1 as MDHEN and CDR2 as SYDVKM. CDR3 length equals 15 residues. The CDR3 region has the DNA TGTGCCAGCAGACCCGGGACAGTGAACACCGGGGAGCTGTTTTTT. Translated: CASRPGTVNTGELFF.

CDR3 sequence: CASSLSGVGEAFF. The CDR3 nucleotides are TGTGCCAGCAGTTTATCGGGGGTGGGGGAAGCTTTCTTT. The chain couples TRBV12-3 or TRBV12-4 to TRBJ1-1; tentatively, D is TRBD1 (5 bases). V lost 2 bases and J 8 bases, leaving 12 bases between the germline ends. The CDR3 length is 13 residues.

This chain connects TRBV2 to TRBJ1-6, with D tentatively TRBD1 (5 bases). The germline CDR1 and CDR2 sequences are SNHLY and FYNNEI. The V end lost 7 bases, the J end lost 6 bases, and 16 bases lay between the germline ends. This CDR3 contains 15 residues. CDR3 sequence reads: CASTFGRQSNSPLHF. As DNA, the CDR3 is TGTGCCAGCACGTTCGGACGACAGAGTAATTCACCCCTCCACTTT.

The rearrangement uses TRBV27 and TRBJ2-3, with 8 nucleotides matching TRBD2. CDR3 length: 17 amino acids. Per the germline V gene, CDR1 is MNHEY and CDR2 is SMNVEV (reference sequence). V dropped 0 bases and J dropped 2; count of bases not matched to a gene: 7. In DNA form, the CDR3 reads TGTGCCAGCAGTTTATCCCCCATACTAGCGGTCACAGATACGCAGTATTTT. Translating it yields CASSLSPILAVTDTQYF.

The chain joins TRBV12-3 or TRBV12-4 to TRBJ2-1, with 10 bases fitting TRBD1. V trimming: 8 bases; J trimming: 7 bases; junction bases outside the gene matches: 5. The CDR3 loop spans 13 amino acids. Here the CDR3 reads CASDGQGVNEQFF. The CDR3 DNA is TGTGCCAGCGACGGACAGGGGGTGAATGAGCAGTTCTTC.

The chain carries TRBV19 and TRBJ2-1; D perhaps matches TRBD1 (6 bases). This CDR3 has 13 amino acids. Trimming stripped 8 bases from V and 8 bases from J, with 16 bases between. From germline, CDR1 is LNHDA and CDR2 SQIVND (reference sequence). As DNA, the CDR3 is TGTGCCAGTGGGCGACAGAAGGGGGATGAGCAGTTCTTC. Amino acids: CASGRQKGDEQFF. Based on the CDR3 plus reference TRBV19 and TRBJ2-1, the full variable domain is DGGITQSPKYLFRKEGQNVTLSCEQNLNHDAMYWYRQDPGQGLRLIYYSQIVNDFQKGDIAEGYSVSREKKESFPLTVTSAQKNPTAFYLCASGRQKGDEQFFGPGTRLTVL.

The chain joins TRBV28 to TRBJ2-1; the D gene is possibly TRBD2 (5 bases). Germline lookup yields CDR1 MDHEN and CDR2 SYDVKM. The CDR3 is made up of 14 amino acids. The V end lost 4 bases, the J end lost 3 bases, and 10 bases lay between the germline ends. This chain's CDR3 is CASSSEVGYNEQFF. CDR3 coding DNA: TGTGCCAGCAGTTCGGAGGTCGGCTACAATGAGCAGTTCTTC.

This chain joins TRBV19 and TRBJ1-6, with D possibly being TRBD1 (6 bases). This CDR3 spans 16 amino acids. The germline V gene encodes CDR1 LNHDA and CDR2 SQIVND (reference sequence). Trimming stripped 7 bases from V and 9 bases from J, with 22 bases between. The CDR3, as DNA: TGTGCCAGTACCTCAAGGGAACAGGGTGCTTTTTCACCCCTCCACTTT. This translates into CASTSREQGAFSPLHF.

The chain couples TRBV3-1 (or the pseudogene TRBV3-2) to TRBJ2-7; 16 bases agree with TRBD2. Germline CDR1 LGHDT, CDR2 YNNKEL (reference sequence). V lost 4 bases to trimming and J lost 6 bases; unmatched junction nucleotides: 12. This CDR3 region has 18 residues. The CDR3 spells CASSLGTSGRALFCEQYF. In DNA form, the CDR3 reads TGTGCCAGCAGCCTTGGGACTAGCGGGAGGGCCCTCTTCTGCGAGCAGTACTTC.

The J gene is TRBJ1-2, the V gene TRBV14; D unclear. The germline V gene encodes CDR1 SGHDN and CDR2 FVKESK. CDR3 length: 13 residues. V was clipped by 1 base and J by 5 bases, with 8 bases between them. CDR3 bases: TGTGCCAGCAGCCAAGGTGGAGGGTATGGCTACACCTTC. It specifies CASSQGGGYGYTF.

The chain couples TRBV7-9 to TRBJ1-2; TRBD1 agrees at 8 bases. Looked up from germline, CDR1 is SEHNR and CDR2 is FQNEAQ (reference sequence). Trimming removed 5 bases from V and 4 bases from J; junction bases left unmatched: 9. There are 15 residues in the CDR3. The CDR3 sequence: CASSMGQAITYGYTF. Written as DNA, the CDR3 is TGTGCCAGCAGCATGGGACAGGCAATTACCTATGGCTACACCTTC.

The rearrangement links TRBV4-1 to TRBJ2-1; D might be TRBD2 (6 bases). V lost 4 bases and J 6 bases, leaving 16 bases between the germline ends. Germline CDR1 reads MGHRA; CDR2 reads YSYEKL. The CDR3 has 15 amino acids. For the CDR3, the DNA is TGCGCCAGCAGCCTTGTCGGGACTCAATTCAATGAGCAGTTCTTC. Protein product: CASSLVGTQFNEQFF.

The V call is TRBV20-1, the J call TRBJ1-1; D is uncertain. The CDR3 totals 11 residues. Looked up from germline, CDR1 is DFQATT and CDR2 is SNEGSKA (reference sequence). The CDR3 nucleotides are TGCAGGGTAAGGAGGATAACTGAAGCTTTCTTT. Its protein product is CRVRRITEAFF.

The J gene is TRBJ1-3, the V gene TRBV6-6; 8 positions match TRBD1. CDR3 size: 15 residues. In germline, CDR1 is MNHNY, CDR2 SVGAGI (reference sequence). V trimming: 6 bases; J trimming: 3 bases; junction bases outside the gene matches: 7. The CDR3 spells CASRPQGAGGNTIYF. CDR3 bases: TGTGCCAGCAGACCTCAGGGGGCAGGTGGAAACACCATATATTTT.

The chain has TRBV3-1 (or the pseudogene TRBV3-2) and TRBJ2-7, with 9 bases fitting TRBD1. CDR1 and CDR2 (germline): LGHDT, YNNKEL (reference sequence). Unmatched junction bases numbered 13, after V lost 2 bases and J lost 2 bases. The CDR3 spans 18 residues. The CDR3 here is CASSQKFPGQGVAYEQYF. The CDR3 DNA reads TGTGCCAGCAGCCAAAAATTCCCGGGACAGGGAGTCGCCTACGAGCAGTACTTC.

This chain connects TRBV20-1 to TRBJ2-1, with a tentative D call TRBD2 (6 bases). V lost 3 bases and J lost 8, with 20 bases in between. This CDR3 is 15 amino acids long. Germline CDR1 and CDR2: DFQATT and SNEGSKA (reference sequence). Here the CDR3 DNA reads TGCAGTGCTAGTGGTGGAACGGGAGTTATGGATGAGCAGTTCTTC. This gives the protein CSASGGTGVMDEQFF.

The chain recombines TRBV7-2 with TRBJ2-2; possibly TRBD1 for D (6 bases). The CDR3 length is 16 residues. V lost 1 base and J lost 1, with 10 bases in between. Germline V gene data show CDR1 as SGHTA and CDR2 as FQGNSA. The CDR3 coding sequence is TGTGCCAGCAGCTTAGAGGGCAGGGGGAACACCGGGGAGCTGTTTTTT. This sequence encodes CASSLEGRGNTGELFF.

V gene TRBV3-1 (or the pseudogene TRBV3-2) combines with J gene TRBJ1-5; no definite D call. CDR3 size: 13 residues. Germline V gene lookup returns CDR1 LGHDT and CDR2 YNNKEL (reference sequence). Trimming removed 1 base from V and 5 bases from J, with 6 bases in between. CDR3 coding DNA: TGTGCCAGCAGCCAAGGACGGGATCAGCCCCAGCATTTT. It encodes CASSQGRDQPQHF.

This chain uses TRBV20-1 with TRBJ1-1; possible D gene TRBD1, 5 bases. This CDR3 has 14 residues. Trimming left V 3 bases short and J 0 bases short, with 11 bases between. The germline gives CDR1 DFQATT, CDR2 SNEGSKA (reference sequence). The CDR3 nucleotides read TGCAGTGCTAGTAGGGGAAACGTGAACACTGAAGCTTTCTTT. Translated: CSASRGNVNTEAFF.

This sequence joins TRBV6-4 and TRBJ2-7; weak D call: TRBD1 (5 bases). Germline V gene data show CDR1 as MRHNA and CDR2 as SNTAGT. V was shortened by 3 bases and J by 6 bases, with 12 bases between the two germline ends. This CDR3 is 13 amino acids long. In nucleotides, the CDR3 is TGTGCCAGCAGTGAGTCAGGGCTGGGCGAGCAGTACTTC. It codes for CASSESGLGEQYF.

The chain combines TRBV19 with TRBJ1-4, with D maybe TRBD1 (6 bases). The CDR3 totals 14 residues. V was shortened by 9 bases and J by 5 bases, with 16 bases between the two germline ends. Germline V lookup: CDR1 LNHDA, CDR2 SQIVND (reference sequence). In DNA form, the CDR3 reads TGTGCCAGGGCCAGCCGGACAGAGAATGAAAAACTGTTTTTT. Its protein product is CARASRTENEKLFF.